This T cell receptor beta chain originates from a study of blood T cell repertoires in COVID-19. Study background: Italy, Spain and the United States were the sources of the convalescent and acute COVID-19 samples. T cells, B-cell-depleted T cells, or PBMCs provided the cDNA or gDNA that served as material.

In its sample, this clone was seen once. TCRdb's copy holds only in-frame clones and misses some; the assay was immunoSEQ multiplex PCR. The sample has some 48,000 clones; about 90% are singletons. This CDR3 spans 15 amino acids. V lost 7 bases to trimming and J lost 1 base, with 16 bases between them. Germline V gene sequence: CDR1 MNHEY, CDR2 SVGAGI. The sequenced sample was peripheral blood. This receptor was identified in a human donor in a cohort sampled during active COVID-19. V and J are TRBV6-5 and TRBJ1-2, with D possibly matching TRBD1 (5 bases). As DNA, the CDR3 is TGTGCCAGCAAGATAGACAGAACCCATAACTATGGCTACACCTTC. Protein sequence: CASKIDRTHNYGYTF.